This T cell receptor (beta chain) came from a study of response to subunit inactivated influenza vaccine. This clonotype was observed a few times. Its antigen is not identified. Overall study findings and caveats: Seasonal influenza vaccination, on each occasion, was suggested by the authors to recruit few new T cells.

CDR3 size: 14 residues. CDR1 MNHNS and CDR2 SASEGT come from the germline V gene. The J segment lost 4 bases and the V segment lost 6 bases, leaving 5 bases of the junction unmatched. TCRdb processed the RT-PCR reads anew with MiXCR; each CDR3 protein has one entry. The profile shows a few hundred thousand distinct CDR3 sequences, 14% of them singletons. The chain combines TRBV6-1 with TRBJ1-1; TRBD1 matches at 10 bases. This material consisted of PBMCs from blood, taken 11 to 12 days after vaccination. The sequence was collected from a man between 50 and 59 years old who received an inactivated influenza vaccine. The CDR3 is CASSRDRGGTEAFF. CDR3 nucleotide sequence: TGTGCCAGCAGCCGGGACAGGGGTGGCACTGAAGCTTTCTTT.